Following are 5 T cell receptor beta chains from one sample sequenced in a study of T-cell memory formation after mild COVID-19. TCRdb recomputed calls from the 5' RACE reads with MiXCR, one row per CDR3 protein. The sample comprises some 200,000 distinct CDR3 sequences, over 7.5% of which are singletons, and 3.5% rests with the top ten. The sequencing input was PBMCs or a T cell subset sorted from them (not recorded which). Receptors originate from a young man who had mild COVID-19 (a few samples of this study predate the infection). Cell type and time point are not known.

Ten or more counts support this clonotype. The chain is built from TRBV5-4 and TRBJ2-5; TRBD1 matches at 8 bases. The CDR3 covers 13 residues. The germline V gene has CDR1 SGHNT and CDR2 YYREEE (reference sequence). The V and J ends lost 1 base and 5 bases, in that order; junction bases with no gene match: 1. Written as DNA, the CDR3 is TGTGCCAGCAGCTTGAGGACAGGGGAGACCCAGTACTTC. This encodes CASSLRTGETQYF.

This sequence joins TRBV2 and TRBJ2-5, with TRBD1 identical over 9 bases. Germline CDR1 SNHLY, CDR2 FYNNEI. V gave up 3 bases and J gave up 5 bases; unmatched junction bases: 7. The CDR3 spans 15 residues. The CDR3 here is CASSDEGQGGETQYF. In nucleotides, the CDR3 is TGTGCCAGCAGTGATGAGGGACAGGGAGGGGAGACCCAGTACTTC.

CDR3 in DNA: TGTGCCAGCAGCTACTCCGGGACGACGGATGGGCCCCAGCATTTT. This codes for CASSYSGTTDGPQHF. The chain couples TRBV7-9 to TRBJ1-5, with D perhaps matching TRBD1 (5 bases). CDR1 and CDR2 from the germline V gene are SEHNR and FQNEAQ (reference sequence). The ends were cut back, 4 bases at V and 9 bases at J, with 19 bases in the middle. The CDR3 is 15 amino acids.

The CDR3 bases are TGTGCCAGCAAAGGACAGGGGTTAAAGGATGGCTACACCTTC. It translates to CASKGQGLKDGYTF. The chain has TRBV2 and TRBJ1-2; 9 nucleotides align to TRBD1. The CDR3 has 14 amino acids. The ends lost 7 bases at V and 6 bases at J; junction bases unmatched: 9. Per the germline V gene, CDR1 is SNHLY and CDR2 is FYNNEI.

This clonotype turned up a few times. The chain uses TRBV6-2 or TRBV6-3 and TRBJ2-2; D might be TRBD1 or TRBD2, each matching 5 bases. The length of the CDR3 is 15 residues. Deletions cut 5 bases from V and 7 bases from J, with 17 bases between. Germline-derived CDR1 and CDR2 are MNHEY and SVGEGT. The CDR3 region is CASSGPGTPGGELFF. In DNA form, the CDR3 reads TGTGCCAGCAGTGGACCGGGGACCCCCGGCGGGGAGCTGTTTTTT.